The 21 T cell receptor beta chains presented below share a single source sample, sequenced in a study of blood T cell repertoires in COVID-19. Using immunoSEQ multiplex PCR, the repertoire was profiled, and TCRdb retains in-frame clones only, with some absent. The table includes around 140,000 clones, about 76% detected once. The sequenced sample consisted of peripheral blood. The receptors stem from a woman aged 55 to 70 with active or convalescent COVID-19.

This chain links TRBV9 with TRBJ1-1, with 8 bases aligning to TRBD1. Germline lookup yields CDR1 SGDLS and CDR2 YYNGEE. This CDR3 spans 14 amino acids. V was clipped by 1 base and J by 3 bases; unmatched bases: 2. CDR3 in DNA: TGTGCCAGCAGCGTACTGACAGGGGACACTGAAGCTTTCTTT. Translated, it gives CASSVLTGDTEAFF. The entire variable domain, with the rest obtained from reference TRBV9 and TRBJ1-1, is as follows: DSGVTQTPKHLITATGQRVTLRCSPRSGDLSVYWYQQSLDQGLQFLIQYYNGEERAKGNILERFSAQQFPDLHSELNLSSLELGDSALYFCASSVLTGDTEAFFGQGTRLTVV.

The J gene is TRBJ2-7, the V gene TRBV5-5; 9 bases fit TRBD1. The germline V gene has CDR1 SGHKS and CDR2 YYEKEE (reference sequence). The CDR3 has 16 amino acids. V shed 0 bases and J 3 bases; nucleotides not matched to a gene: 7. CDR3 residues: CASSLGVAGQGYEQYF. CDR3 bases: TGTGCCAGCAGCTTGGGGGTTGCGGGACAGGGCTACGAGCAGTACTTC.

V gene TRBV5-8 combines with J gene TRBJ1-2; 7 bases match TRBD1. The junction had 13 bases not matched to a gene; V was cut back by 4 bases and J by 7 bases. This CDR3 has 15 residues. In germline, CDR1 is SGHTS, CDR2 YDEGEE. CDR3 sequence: CASSRLTGPVRGYTF. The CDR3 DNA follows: TGTGCCAGCAGCCGGTTGACAGGGCCGGTGCGTGGCTACACCTTC.

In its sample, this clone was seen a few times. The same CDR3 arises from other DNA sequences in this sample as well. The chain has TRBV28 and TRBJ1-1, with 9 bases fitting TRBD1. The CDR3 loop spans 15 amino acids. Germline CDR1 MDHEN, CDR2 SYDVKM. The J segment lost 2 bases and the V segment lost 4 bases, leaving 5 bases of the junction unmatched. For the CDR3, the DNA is TGTGCCAGCAGTTCTTGGACAGGGGAAAACACTGAAGCTTTCTTT. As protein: CASSSWTGENTEAFF. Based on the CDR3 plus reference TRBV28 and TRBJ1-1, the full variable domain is DVKVTQSSRYLVKRTGEKVFLECVQDMDHENMFWYRQDPGLGLRLIYFSYDVKMKEKGDIPEGYSVSREKKERFSLILESASTNQTSMYLCASSSWTGENTEAFFGQGTRLTVV.

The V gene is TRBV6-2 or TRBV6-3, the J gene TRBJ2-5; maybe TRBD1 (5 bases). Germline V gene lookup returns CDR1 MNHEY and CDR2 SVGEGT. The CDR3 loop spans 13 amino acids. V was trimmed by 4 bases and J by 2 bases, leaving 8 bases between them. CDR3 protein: CASSWAGQETQYF. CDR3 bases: TGTGCCAGCAGTTGGGCAGGGCAAGAGACCCAGTACTTC.

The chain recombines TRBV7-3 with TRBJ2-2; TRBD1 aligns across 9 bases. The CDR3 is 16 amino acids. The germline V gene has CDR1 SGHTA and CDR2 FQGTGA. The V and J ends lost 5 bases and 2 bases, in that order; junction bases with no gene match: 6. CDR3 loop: CASSQGTGTNTGELFF. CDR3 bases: TGTGCCAGCAGCCAGGGGACAGGGACCAACACCGGGGAGCTGTTTTTT.

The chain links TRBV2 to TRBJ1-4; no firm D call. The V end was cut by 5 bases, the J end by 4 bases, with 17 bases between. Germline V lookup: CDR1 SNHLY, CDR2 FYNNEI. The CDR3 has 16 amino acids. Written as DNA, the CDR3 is TGTGCCAGCAGTTGGGCCCCGGCTGAAAGTAATGAAAAACTGTTTTTT. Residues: CASSWAPAESNEKLFF.

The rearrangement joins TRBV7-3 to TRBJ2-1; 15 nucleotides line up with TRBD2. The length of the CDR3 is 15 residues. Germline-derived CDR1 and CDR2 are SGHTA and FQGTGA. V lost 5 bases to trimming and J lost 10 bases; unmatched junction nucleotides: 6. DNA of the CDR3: TGTGCCAGCAGCCCTCGGACTAGCGGGAGGGAGGAGCAGTTCTTC. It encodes CASSPRTSGREEQFF.

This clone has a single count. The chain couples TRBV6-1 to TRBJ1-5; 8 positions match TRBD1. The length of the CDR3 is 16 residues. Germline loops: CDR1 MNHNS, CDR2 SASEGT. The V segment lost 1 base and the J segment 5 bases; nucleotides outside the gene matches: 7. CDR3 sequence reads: CASSEGAGGSDQPQHF. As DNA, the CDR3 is TGTGCCAGCAGTGAAGGGGCAGGGGGCAGCGATCAGCCCCAGCATTTT.

This chain's CDR3 is CASPSHYEQYF. The DNA for the CDR3 is TGTGCCAGCCCATCCCACTACGAGCAGTACTTC. The chain couples TRBV27 to TRBJ2-7; D remains ambiguous. V was cut by 8 bases and J by 3 bases, with 8 bases left in between. The CDR3 length is 11 residues. From germline, CDR1 is MNHEY and CDR2 SMNVEV (reference sequence).

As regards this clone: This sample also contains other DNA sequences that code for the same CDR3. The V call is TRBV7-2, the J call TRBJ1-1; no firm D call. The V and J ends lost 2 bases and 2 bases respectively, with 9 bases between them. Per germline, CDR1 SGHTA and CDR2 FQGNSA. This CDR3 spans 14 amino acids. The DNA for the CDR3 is TGTGCCAGCAGCTTACTCGCACTAAACACTGAAGCTTTCTTT. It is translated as CASSLLALNTEAFF.

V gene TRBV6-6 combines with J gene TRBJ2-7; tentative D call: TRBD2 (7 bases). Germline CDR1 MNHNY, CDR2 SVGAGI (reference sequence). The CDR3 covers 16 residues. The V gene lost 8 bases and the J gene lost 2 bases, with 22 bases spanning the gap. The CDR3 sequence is CASLPEWGGQTYEQYF. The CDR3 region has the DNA TGTGCCAGCCTACCCGAATGGGGGGGCCAGACCTACGAGCAGTACTTC.

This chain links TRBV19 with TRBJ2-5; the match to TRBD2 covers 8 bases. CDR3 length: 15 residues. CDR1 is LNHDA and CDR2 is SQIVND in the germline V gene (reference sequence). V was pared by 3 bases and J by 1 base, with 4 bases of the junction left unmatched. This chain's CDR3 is CASSITAGVQETQYF. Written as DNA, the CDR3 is TGTGCCAGTAGTATCACAGCGGGAGTCCAAGAGACCCAGTACTTC.

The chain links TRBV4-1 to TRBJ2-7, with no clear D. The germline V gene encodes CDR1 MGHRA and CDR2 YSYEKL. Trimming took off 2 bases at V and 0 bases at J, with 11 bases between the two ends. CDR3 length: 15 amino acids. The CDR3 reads CASSQTGSSSYEQYF. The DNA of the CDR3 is TGCGCCAGCAGCCAAACCGGGTCCAGCTCCTACGAGCAGTACTTC.

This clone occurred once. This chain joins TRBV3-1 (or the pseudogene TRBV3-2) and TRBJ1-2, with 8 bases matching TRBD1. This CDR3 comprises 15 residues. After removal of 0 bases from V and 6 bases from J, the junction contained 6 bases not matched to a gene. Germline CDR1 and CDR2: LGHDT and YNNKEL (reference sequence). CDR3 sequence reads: CASSQDWTGYNGYTF. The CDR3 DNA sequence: TGTGCCAGCAGCCAAGATTGGACAGGGTATAATGGCTACACCTTC.

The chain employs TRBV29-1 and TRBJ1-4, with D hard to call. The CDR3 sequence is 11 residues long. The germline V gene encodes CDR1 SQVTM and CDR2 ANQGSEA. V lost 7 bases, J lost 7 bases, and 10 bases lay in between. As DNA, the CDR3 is TGCAGCGCCGGGAGTTCTGAAAAACTGTTTTTT. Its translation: CSAGSSEKLFF.

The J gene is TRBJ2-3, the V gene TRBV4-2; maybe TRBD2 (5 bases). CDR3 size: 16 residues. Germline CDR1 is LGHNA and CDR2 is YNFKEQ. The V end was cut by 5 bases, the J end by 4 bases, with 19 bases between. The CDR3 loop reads CASSTRPGVGADTQYF. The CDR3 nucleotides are TGTGCCAGCAGCACCCGACCCGGGGTCGGGGCAGATACGCAGTATTTT.

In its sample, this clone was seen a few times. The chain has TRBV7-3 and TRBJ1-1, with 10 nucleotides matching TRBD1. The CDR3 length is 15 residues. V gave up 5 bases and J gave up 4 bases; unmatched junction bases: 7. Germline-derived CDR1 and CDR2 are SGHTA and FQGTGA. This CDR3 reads CASSPRQGAITEAFF. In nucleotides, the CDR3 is TGTGCCAGCAGCCCTCGACAGGGGGCAATCACTGAAGCTTTCTTT. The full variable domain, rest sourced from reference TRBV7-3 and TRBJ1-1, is GAGVSQTPSNKVTEKGKYVELRCDPISGHTALYWYRQSLGQGPEFLIYFQGTGAADDSGLPNDRFFAVRPEGSVSTLKIQRTERGDSAVYLCASSPRQGAITEAFFGQGTRLTVV.

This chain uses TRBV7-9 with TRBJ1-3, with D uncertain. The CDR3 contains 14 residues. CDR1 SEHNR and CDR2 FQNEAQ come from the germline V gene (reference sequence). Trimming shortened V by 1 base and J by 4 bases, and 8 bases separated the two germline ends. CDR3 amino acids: CASSLGAYGNTIYF. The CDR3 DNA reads TGTGCCAGCAGCTTAGGGGCTTACGGAAACACCATATATTTT.

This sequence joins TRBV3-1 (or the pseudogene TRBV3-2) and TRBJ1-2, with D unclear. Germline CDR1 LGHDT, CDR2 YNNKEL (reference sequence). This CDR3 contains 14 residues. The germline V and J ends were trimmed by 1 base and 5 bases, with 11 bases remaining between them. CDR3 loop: CASSQVQSSYGYTF. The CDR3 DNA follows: TGTGCCAGCAGCCAAGTGCAGTCATCTTATGGCTACACCTTC.

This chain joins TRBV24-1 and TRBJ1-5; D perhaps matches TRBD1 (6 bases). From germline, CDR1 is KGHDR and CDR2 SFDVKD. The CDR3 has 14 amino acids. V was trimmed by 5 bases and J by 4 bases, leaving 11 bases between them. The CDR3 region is CATSAWTANQPQHF. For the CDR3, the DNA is TGTGCCACCAGTGCCTGGACAGCGAATCAGCCCCAGCATTTT.